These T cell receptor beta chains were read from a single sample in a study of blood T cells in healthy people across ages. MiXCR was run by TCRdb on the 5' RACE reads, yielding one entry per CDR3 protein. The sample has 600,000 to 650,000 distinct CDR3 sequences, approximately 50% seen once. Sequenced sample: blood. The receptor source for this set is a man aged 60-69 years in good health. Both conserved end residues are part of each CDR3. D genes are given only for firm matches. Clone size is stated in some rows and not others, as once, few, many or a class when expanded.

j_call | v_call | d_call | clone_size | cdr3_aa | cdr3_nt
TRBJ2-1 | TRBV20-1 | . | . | CSARDVLASPNEQFF | TGCAGTGCTAGAGATGTACTAGCTAGTCCCAATGAGCAGTTCTTC
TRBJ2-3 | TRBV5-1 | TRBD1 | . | CASSPIGQGTDTQYF | TGCGCCAGCAGCCCTATCGGACAGGGAACAGATACGCAGTATTTT
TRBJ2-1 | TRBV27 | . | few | CASSLHGALHNEQFF | TGTGCCAGCAGTCTGCACGGGGCACTTCACAATGAGCAGTTCTTC
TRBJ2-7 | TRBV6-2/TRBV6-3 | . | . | CASSYKGGYEQYF | TGTGCCAGCAGTTACAAAGGGGGTTACGAGCAGTACTTC
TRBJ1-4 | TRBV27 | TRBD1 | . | CASSLAGGGGKLFF | TGTGCCAGCAGTTTGGCAGGGGGCGGTGGGAAACTGTTTTTT
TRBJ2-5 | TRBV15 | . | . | CATKAAGLAETQYF | TGTGCCACCAAAGCGGCGGGCTTAGCGGAGACCCAGTACTTC
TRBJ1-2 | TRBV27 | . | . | CASSLGGPSDPYGYTF | TGTGCCAGCAGTTTAGGGGGCCCCTCCGATCCTTATGGCTACACCTTC
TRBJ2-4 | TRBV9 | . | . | CASSPYSGANIQYF | TGTGCCAGCAGCCCCTACAGTGGGGCGAACATTCAGTACTTC
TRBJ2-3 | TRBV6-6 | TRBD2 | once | CASSYSGLAGSADTQYF | TGTGCCAGCAGTTACTCGGGGCTAGCGGGGAGTGCAGATACGCAGTATTTT
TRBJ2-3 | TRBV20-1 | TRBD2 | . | CSALSGESTDTQYF | TGCAGTGCACTTAGCGGGGAGAGCACAGATACGCAGTATTTT
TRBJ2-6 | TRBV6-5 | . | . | CASSYAQWPGANVLTF | TGTGCCAGCAGTTACGCGCAATGGCCTGGGGCCAACGTCCTGACTTTC
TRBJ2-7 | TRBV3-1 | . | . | CASSQGREFYEQYF | TGTGCCAGCAGCCAAGGCCGGGAGTTCTACGAGCAGTACTTC
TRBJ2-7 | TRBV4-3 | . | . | CASSQETGLGAYEQYF | TGCGCCAGCAGCCAAGAAACGGGGTTAGGGGCGTACGAGCAGTACTTC
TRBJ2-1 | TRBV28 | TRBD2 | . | CASSFLGGADNEQFF | TGTGCCAGCAGTTTCCTCGGGGGGGCAGACAATGAGCAGTTCTTC
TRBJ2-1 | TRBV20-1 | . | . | CSAGSPGPNEQFF | TGCAGTGCTGGAAGTCCGGGACCCAATGAGCAGTTCTTC
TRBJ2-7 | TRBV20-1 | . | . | CSARWGSSYEQYF | TGCAGTGCTAGGTGGGGATCCTCCTACGAGCAGTACTTC
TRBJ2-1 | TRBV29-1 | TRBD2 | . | CSVEDGLAGINEQFF | TGCAGCGTTGAGGACGGACTAGCGGGAATTAATGAGCAGTTCTTC
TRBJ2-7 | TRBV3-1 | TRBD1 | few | CASSLFPGQGAYEQYF | TGTGCCAGCAGCCTGTTCCCTGGACAGGGGGCGTACGAGCAGTACTTC
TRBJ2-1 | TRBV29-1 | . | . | CSVDSATLSSYNEQFF | TGCAGCGTTGATTCAGCAACCCTGAGCTCCTACAATGAGCAGTTCTTC
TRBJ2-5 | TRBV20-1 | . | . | CSASSSQGLKTQYF | TGCAGTGCTTCCTCCTCTCAGGGTTTGAAGACCCAGTACTTC
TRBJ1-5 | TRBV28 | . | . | CASKGAGFNQPQHF | TGTGCCAGCAAAGGGGCAGGCTTCAATCAGCCCCAGCATTTT
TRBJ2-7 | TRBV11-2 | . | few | CASSLIPPGVGSYEQYF | TGTGCCAGCAGCCTCATTCCCCCAGGGGTTGGATCCTACGAGCAGTACTTC
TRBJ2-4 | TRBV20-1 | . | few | CSAKGDEGKNIQYF | TGCAGTGCTAAGGGAGACGAAGGCAAAAACATTCAGTACTTC
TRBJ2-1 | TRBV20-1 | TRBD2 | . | CSARDPGGGGGARREQFF | TGCAGTGCTAGAGATCCAGGCGGTGGCGGGGGGGCTCGTCGCGAGCAGTTCTTC
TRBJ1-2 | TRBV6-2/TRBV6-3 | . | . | CASRAGYNGYTF | TGTGCCAGCCGGGCGGGTTATAATGGCTACACCTTC
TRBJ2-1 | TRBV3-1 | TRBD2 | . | CASSLSDSGGSYNEQFF | TGTGCCAGCAGCCTAAGCGACTCGGGGGGCTCCTACAATGAGCAGTTCTTC